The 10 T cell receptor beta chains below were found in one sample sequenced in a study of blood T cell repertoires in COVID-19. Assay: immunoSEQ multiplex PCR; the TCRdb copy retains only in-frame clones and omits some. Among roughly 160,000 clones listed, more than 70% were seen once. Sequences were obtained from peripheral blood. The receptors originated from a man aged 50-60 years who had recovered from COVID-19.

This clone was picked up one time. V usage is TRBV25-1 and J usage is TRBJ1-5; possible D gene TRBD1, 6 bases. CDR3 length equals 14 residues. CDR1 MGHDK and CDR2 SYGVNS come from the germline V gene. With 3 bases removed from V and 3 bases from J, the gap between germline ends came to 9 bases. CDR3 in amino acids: CASSDPGVNQPQHF. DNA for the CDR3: TGTGCCAGCAGTGACCCAGGGGTCAATCAGCCCCAGCATTTT. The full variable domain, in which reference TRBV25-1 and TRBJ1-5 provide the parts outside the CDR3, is EADIYQTPRYLVIGTGKKITLECSQTMGHDKMYWYQQDPGMELHLIHYSYGVNSTEKGDLSSESTVSRIRTEHFPLTLESARPSHTSQYLCASSDPGVNQPQHFGDGTRLSIL.

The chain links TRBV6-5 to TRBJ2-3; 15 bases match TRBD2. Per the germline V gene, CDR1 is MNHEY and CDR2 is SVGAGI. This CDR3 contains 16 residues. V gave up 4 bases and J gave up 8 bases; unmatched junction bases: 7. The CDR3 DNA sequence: TGTGCCAGCAGTTCGGGACTAGCGGGGGGCCGAGGTACGCAGTATTTT. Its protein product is CASSSGLAGGRGTQYF.

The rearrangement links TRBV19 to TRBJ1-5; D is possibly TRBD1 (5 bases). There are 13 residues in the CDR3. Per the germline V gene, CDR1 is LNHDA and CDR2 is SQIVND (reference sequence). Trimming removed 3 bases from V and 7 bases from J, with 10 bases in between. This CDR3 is CASSIREGQPQHF. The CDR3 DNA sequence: TGTGCCAGTAGTATCAGGGAAGGCCAGCCCCAGCATTTT. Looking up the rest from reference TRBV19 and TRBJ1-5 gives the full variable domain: DGGITQSPKYLFRKEGQNVTLSCEQNLNHDAMYWYRQDPGQGLRLIYYSQIVNDFQKGDIAEGYSVSREKKESFPLTVTSAQKNPTAFYLCASSIREGQPQHFGDGTRLSIL.

The CDR3 nucleotides read TGTGCCAGCAGCGTAACATGGAGCTCTGGAAACACCATATATTTT. Protein product: CASSVTWSSGNTIYF. The gene calls are TRBV9 and TRBJ1-3; D is unclear. Trimming took 1 base from V and 0 from J, leaving 8 bases between them. The CDR3 spans 15 residues. Germline CDR1 SGDLS, CDR2 YYNGEE.

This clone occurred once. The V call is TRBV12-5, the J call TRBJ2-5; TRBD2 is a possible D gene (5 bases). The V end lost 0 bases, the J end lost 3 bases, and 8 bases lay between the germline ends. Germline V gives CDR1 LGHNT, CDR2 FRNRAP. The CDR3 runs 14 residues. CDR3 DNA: TGTGCTAGTGGTTTGGTACCGCGGGAAGAGACCCAGTACTTC. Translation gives CASGLVPREETQYF.

The CDR3 here is CASSLGPRVNGYTF. CDR3 DNA sequence: TGTGCCAGCAGCTTAGGGCCCAGGGTGAATGGCTACACCTTC. The rearrangement joins TRBV7-2 to TRBJ1-2; a possible D gene is TRBD1 (5 bases). Trimming stripped 1 base from V and 6 bases from J, with 12 bases between. The germline CDR1 and CDR2 sequences are SGHTA and FQGNSA. This CDR3 region has 14 residues.

CDR3 residues: CASSQVAGGPNNEQFF. CDR3 bases: TGCGCCAGCAGCCAAGTGGCGGGGGGGCCTAACAATGAGCAGTTCTTC. V usage is TRBV4-1 and J usage is TRBJ2-1; TRBD2 matches at 9 bases. From germline, CDR1 is MGHRA and CDR2 YSYEKL. The CDR3 runs 16 residues. V was clipped by 1 base and J by 5 bases; unmatched bases: 6.

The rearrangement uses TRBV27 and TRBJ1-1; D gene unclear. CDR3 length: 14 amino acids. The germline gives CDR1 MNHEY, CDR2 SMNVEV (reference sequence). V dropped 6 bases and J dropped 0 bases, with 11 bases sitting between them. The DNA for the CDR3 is TGTGCCAGCAGAGCAAGGCGGATGAACACTGAAGCTTTCTTT. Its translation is CASRARRMNTEAFF.

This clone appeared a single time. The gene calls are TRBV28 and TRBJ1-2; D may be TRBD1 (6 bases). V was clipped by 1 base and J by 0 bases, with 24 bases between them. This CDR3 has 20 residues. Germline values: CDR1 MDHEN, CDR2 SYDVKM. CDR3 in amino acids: CASSLLRDLGAEGANYGYTF. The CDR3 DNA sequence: TGTGCCAGCAGTTTATTGAGGGACCTAGGGGCAGAGGGGGCTAACTATGGCTACACCTTC.

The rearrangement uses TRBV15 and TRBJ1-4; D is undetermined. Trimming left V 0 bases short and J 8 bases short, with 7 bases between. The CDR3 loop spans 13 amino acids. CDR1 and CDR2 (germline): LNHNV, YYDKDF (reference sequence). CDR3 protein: CATSRDLSEKLFF. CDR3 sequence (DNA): TGTGCCACCAGCAGAGATCTTAGCGAAAAACTGTTTTTT.